This T cell receptor (beta chain) was recorded in a study of CD8 T cells in cerebrospinal fluid in Alzheimer's disease. By frequency, this clonotype is medium-sized. What it recognizes is unknown. This CDR3 spans 13 amino acids. CDR1 is LNHNV, CDR2 YYDKDF, per germline (reference sequence). CSF cells were profiled by 10X single-cell V(D)J and 5' expression. TCRdb re-called the 10x single-cell sequencing reads; one entry per CDR3 protein, DNA not given. The repertoire table contains approximately 1,100 distinct CDR3 sequences. Whole-study results and caveats: Patients with mild cognitive impairment or Alzheimer's disease had a larger top CSF clone percentage than controls.

The chain couples TRBV15 to TRBJ2-3; TCRdb names TRBD2, which stays unverified in the absence of DNA. The clonotype originates from a human donor with Alzheimer's disease. What was sequenced was cerebrospinal fluid. This CDR3 reads CATSSSGTDTQYF.